This T cell receptor (beta chain) was observed in a study of shared clonotypes between healthy human individuals (TCRdb year 2020). With regard to the full study: The cohort included three men and a couple of women between 18 and 49 years of age. For each donor, CD4 naive and CD4 memory were each given three plates, CD8 naive was given two plates, and CD8 memory was given one plate. The study deeply sequenced blood TCR repertoires of about 5 healthy adults to estimate repertoire size and the extent of clonotype sharing between individuals. To increase sequencing depth and limit assay-specific biases, different laboratories used diverse techniques to prepare libraries and sequence TCR repertoires. Each donor's leukapheresis produced roughly between roughly 0.85 and 9 billion PBMCs.

Using the deep immunoSEQ assay, multiplex PCR amplified TCR CDR3 regions from genomic DNA. Extracted genomic DNA from each cell subset was spread evenly across all wells of several immunoSEQ 96-well plates, with each plate serving as a replicate. For sorted subsets, roughly 200 ng of genomic DNA, equivalent to tens of thousands of T cell genomes, went into each replicate PCR. Purified libraries were quantified with a Qubit 3.0 fluorometer, sized on a Bioanalyzer 2100, and re-quantified with the KAPA Library Quantification kit. A separate single-read 150-cycle Illumina NextSeq 550 flow cell was used to sequence each immunoSEQ 96-well plate. Per the original workflow: The immunoSEQ output contained only junctional sequences without quality scores, so filtering could not match that applied to full-length reads. Sequences were annotated with PyIR, a Python wrapper for IgBLAST v1.9, and V/J genes and CDR3 were assigned using IMGT germline references. Any read was removed if the V/J assignment was weak (E-value above 1e-6), the CDR3 was missing, or the read contained stop codons, out-of-frame junctions, or ambiguous translated residues. V3J clonotypes were defined by identical inferred V gene, J gene, and CDR3 amino acid sequence. Percentage overlap between repertoires was computed as shared unique clonotypes divided by the size of the smaller repertoire. Richness of each repertoire was evaluated using RTK rarefaction, the Chao1 estimator, and Recon v2.1 estimates of unobserved clonotypes. Generation probabilities were computed with OLGA for all TCRbeta clonotypes obtained by the gDNA method from a few donors. The source is immuneACCESS, and TCRdb retained only in-frame sequences with V and J called. Part of the clones is not carried over; for the studies checked, unresolved V genes explain less than half of this, and the remainder is unexplained. That table is the source of V, J and clone size, and D and trimming were worked out from the DNA. The sample table holds millions of clones, of which just over 90% were seen once. 0.35% to 0.45% of the sample is in the top ten clones.

General study outcomes and caveats: Rarefaction of sorted-subset datasets indicated incomplete sequencing despite the large sequencing depth. Based on pairwise subsampling, the degree of clonotype sharing among donors was expected to be affected by sequencing depth. Sampling was limited to blood, and TCR repertoires in tissue likely differ from TCR repertoires in blood. About 4.5% of naive CD4, roughly 3.5% of naive CD8, roughly 2.4% of memory CD4, and approximately 0.4% of memory CD8 clonotypes were shared across four donors. Compared with non-shared clonotypes, the clonotypes found in all four sorted-subset donors had higher generation probabilities. The small number of donors limited the genetic and exposure-history diversity represented. Naive subsets generally had larger estimated clonotype richness than memory subsets.

The donors were healthy, HIV-negative adults who had no recently reported acute infections or vaccinations. Every donor was a Caucasian adult living in Nashville, Tennessee, USA. CD4+ T cells were enriched by magnetic negative selection; naive cells were then positively selected on CD45RA, and the negative fraction formed the memory subset. After blood collection by leukapheresis, PBMCs were isolated using Ficoll-Histopaque density gradient centrifugation and then cryopreserved in the vapor phase of liquid nitrogen. Purity and quantity of every magnetically sorted T cell population were checked by analytical flow cytometry. Genomic DNA was isolated from each sorted fraction and quantified by UV absorbance on a Nanodrop 2000c. As concerns this clone: The antigen it recognizes is unknown. Per-base quality was not reported, and no clone a single base away is much larger than it.

Trimming costs V 1 base and J 3 bases, and their ends lie 13 bases apart. Sequences SGHTA (CDR1) and FQGNSA (CDR2) are obtained from the germline V gene. From cysteine to phenylalanine, the CDR3 is 15 amino acids long. Here the CDR3 DNA is all that survives: 45 bases in frame from base 1. The sequencing input was naive CD4+ T cells from PBMCs. What this sample's cell subset or site label stands for: CD45RA+ positively selected. The clonotype was recovered from a man aged 18 to 30 in good health. Some clones in this sample may be carry-over from other donors' samples. The V and J genes are TRBV7-2 and TRBJ2-7, with the D gene uncertain. The CDR3 in this case is CASSLEAGTIYEQYF. The DNA sequence follows: TGTGCCAGCAGCTTAGAAGCTGGAACCATCTACGAGCAGTACTTC.